This TCR beta chain was captured in a study of response to subunit inactivated influenza vaccine. Broader study findings: There was a suggestion from the authors that each seasonal influenza vaccination recruits few new T cells.

On this clonotype itself: Its cognate antigen is unknown.

CDR1 and CDR2 from the germline V gene are GTSNPN and SVGIG (reference sequence). This CDR3 region has 18 residues. The V end was cut by 0 bases, the J end by 7 bases, with 22 bases between. TCRdb redid the calling of the RT-PCR reads with MiXCR, one entry per CDR3 protein. The table records 750,000 to 850,000 distinct CDR3 sequences, about 18% of them present only once. The clonotype originates from a man aged 45-60 years who received an inactivated influenza vaccine. This sequence joins TRBV30 and TRBJ1-6; TRBD1 might be the D (6 bases). The specimen comprised PBMCs from blood, sampled roughly 5 days after vaccination. For the CDR3, the DNA is TGTGCCTGGAGTGTACGTAACGGACAGAGGATTACCAATTCACCCCTCCACTTT. This translates into CAWSVRNGQRITNSPLHF. Supplemented by reference TRBV30 and TRBJ1-6, the full variable domain reads SQTIHQWPATLVQPVGSPLSLECTVEGTSNPNLYWYRQAAGRGLQLLFYSVGIGQISSEVPQNLSASRPQDRQFILSSKKLLLSDSGFYLCAWSVRNGQRITNSPLHFGNGTRLTVT.